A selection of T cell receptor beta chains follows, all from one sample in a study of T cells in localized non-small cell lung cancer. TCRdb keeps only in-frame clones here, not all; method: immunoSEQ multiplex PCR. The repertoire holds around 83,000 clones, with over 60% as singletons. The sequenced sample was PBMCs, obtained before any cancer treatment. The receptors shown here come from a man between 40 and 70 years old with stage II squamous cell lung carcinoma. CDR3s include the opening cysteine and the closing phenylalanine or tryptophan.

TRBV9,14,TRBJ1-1,CASSVDGSGTIPFF
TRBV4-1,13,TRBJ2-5,CASSLQGVETQYF
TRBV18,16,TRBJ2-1,CASSPRAQGLRVEQFF
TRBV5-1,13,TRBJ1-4,CASSPTGDEKLFF
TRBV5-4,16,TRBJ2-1,CASSLAWTSGRNEQFF
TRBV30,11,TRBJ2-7,CAWSVLGEQYF
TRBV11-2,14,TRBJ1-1,CASSLVPSNTEAFF
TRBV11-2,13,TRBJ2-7,CASSPGDRSVQYF
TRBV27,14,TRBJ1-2,CASSFQGQGYGYTF
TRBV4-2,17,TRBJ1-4,CASSRLPGQGKAEKLFF
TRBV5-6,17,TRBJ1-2,CASSWAGTGRMSYGYTF
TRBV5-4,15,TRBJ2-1,CATSLGPSSYNEQFF
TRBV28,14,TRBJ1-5,CASRPTGPNQPQHF
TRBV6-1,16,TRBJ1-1,CASSEEVPGSGTEAFF
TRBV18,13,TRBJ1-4,CASSPDREGKLFF
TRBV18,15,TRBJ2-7,CASSPALGSGTEQYF
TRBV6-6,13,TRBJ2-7,CAGGSGVVSEQYF
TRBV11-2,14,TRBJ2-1,CASSPRRVDNEQFF
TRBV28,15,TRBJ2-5,CASSTKRGGPETQYF
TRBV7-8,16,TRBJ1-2,CASSLGPEGAGYGYTF
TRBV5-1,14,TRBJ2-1,CASRSPGHVNEQFF
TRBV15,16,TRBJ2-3,CATSILAGGIGDTQYF
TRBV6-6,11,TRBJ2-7,CASTALREQYF
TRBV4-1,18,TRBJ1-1,CASSQEPILQGGSTEAFF
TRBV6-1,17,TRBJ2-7,CASSELSGGKPGYEQYF
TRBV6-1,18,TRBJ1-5,CASSENRRGDYSNQPQHF
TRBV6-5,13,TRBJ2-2,CASKPVNTGELFF
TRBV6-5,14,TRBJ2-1,CASRTGGPYNEQFF
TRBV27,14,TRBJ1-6,CASSPGTANSPLHF
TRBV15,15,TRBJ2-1,CATSRRWTGDNEQFF
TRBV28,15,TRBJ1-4,CASSFTGQKNEKLFF
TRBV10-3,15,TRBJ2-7,CAISDRWQGVTEQYF
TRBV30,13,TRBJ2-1,CARASGPYNEQFF
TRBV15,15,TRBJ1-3,CATSSDLVSGNTIYF
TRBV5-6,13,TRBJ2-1,CASSVGTYNEQFF
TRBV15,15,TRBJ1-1,CATSRDPSQGTEAFF
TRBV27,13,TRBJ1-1,CASKIHPNTEAFF
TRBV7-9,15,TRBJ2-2,CASSLQGASTGELFF
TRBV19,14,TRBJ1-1,CASTPRGTGIEAFF
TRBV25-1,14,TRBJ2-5,CASSDIRGQETQYF
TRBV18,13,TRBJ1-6,CASSGERGSPLHF
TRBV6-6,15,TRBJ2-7,CASSSGSGGAYEQYF
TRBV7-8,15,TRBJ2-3,CASSLGRAAADTQYF
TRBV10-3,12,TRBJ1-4,CAISALGEKLFF
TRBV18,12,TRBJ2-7,CASSPGRYEQYF
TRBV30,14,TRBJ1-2,CAWTLPRADYGYTF
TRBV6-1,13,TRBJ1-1,CASSEQGNTEAFF
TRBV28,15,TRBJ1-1,CASSSPGGAHPEAFF
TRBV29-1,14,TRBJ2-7,CSALLWTSSYEQYF
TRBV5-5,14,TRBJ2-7,CASSRQTGNYEQYF
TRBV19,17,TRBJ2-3,CASSGGTGGVGTDTQYF
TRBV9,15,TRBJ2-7,CASSGGALRSYEQYF
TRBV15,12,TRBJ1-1,CATSRDTDQAFF
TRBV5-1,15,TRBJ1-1,CASSPNGGPNTEAFF